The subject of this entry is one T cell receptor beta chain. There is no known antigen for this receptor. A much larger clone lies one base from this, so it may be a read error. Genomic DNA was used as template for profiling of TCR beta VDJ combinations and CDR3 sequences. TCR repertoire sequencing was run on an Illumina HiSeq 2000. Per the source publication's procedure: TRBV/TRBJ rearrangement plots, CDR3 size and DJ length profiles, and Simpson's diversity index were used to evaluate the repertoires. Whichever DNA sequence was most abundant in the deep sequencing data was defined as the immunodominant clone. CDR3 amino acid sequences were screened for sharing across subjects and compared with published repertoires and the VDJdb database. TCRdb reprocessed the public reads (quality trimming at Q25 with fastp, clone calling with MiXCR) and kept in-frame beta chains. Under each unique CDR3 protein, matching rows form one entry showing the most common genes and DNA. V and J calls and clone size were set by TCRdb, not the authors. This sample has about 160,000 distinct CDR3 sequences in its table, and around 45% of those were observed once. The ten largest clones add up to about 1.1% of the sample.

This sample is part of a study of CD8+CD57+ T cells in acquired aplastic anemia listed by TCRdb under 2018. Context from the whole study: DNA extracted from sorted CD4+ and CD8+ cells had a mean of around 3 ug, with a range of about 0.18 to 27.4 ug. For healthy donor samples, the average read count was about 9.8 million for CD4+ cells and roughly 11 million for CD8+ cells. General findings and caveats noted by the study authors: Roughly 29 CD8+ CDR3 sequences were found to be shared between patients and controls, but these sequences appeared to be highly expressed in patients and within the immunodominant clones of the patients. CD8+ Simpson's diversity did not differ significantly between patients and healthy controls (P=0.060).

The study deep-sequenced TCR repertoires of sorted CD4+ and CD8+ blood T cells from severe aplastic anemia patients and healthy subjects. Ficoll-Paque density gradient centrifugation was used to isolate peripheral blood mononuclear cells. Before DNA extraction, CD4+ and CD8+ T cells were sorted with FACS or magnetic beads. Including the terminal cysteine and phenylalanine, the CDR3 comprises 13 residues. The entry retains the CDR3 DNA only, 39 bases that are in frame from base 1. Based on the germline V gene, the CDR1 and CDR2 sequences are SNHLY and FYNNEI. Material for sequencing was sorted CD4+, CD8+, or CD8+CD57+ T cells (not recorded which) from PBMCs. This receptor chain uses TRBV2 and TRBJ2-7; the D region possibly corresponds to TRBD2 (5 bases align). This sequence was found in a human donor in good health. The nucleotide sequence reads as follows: TGTGCCAGCAGTTCGGGCGGGCGCTACGAGCAGTGCTTC. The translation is CASSSGGRYEQCF.